The 14 T cell receptor beta chains given below trace back to one sample, sequenced in a study of OX40 agonist ivuxolimab in advanced cancers. Repertoires were generated with immunoSEQ multiplex PCR, while TCRdb's copy carries only in-frame clones and drops some. The sample includes tens of thousands of clones, about 90% seen only once; the top ten take approximately 6.5%. Sequenced here: CD4+ or CD8+ T cells sorted from blood, sampled in a trial of the OX40 agonist ivuxolimab. The receptors derive from an adult with an advanced solid tumor such as melanoma, head and neck, liver or kidney cancer.

This clone came up once. The chain combines TRBV12-2 with TRBJ2-1; TRBD2 was called by the table and not checked on the DNA. TRBV12-2 is a recognized pseudogene. This CDR3 spans 19 amino acids. CDR3 bases: TGTGCAAGTCGCTCAGCCTCCCTACTAGCGGGGGTTTCATACAATGAGCAGTTCTTC. It encodes CASRSASLLAGVSYNEQFF.

The rearrangement joins TRBV7-3 to TRBJ2-5; D uncertain. CDR1 and CDR2 from the germline V gene are SGHTA and FQGTGA. Trimming stripped 5 bases from V and 6 bases from J, with 13 bases between. The CDR3 length is 13 residues. The CDR3 here is CASSPQERQTQYF. CDR3 in DNA: TGTGCCAGCAGCCCCCAAGAAAGACAGACCCAGTACTTC. Variable domain in full (rest from reference TRBV7-3 and TRBJ2-5): GAGVSQTPSNKVTEKGKYVELRCDPISGHTALYWYRQSLGQGPEFLIYFQGTGAADDSGLPNDRFFAVRPEGSVSTLKIQRTERGDSAVYLCASSPQERQTQYFGPGTRLLVL.

In its sample, this clone was seen a few times. At the DNA level, this CDR3 is encoded by other sequences in the same sample as well. The chain joins TRBV6-1 to TRBJ2-7; D remains unclear. The germline V gene has CDR1 MNHNS and CDR2 SASEGT. V dropped 0 bases and J dropped 2 bases, with 8 bases sitting between them. The CDR3 sequence is 14 residues long. The CDR3 DNA is TGTGCCAGCAGTGAAGCCAGGCGTCCCTACGAGCAGTACTTC. Its translation: CASSEARRPYEQYF.

The chain uses TRBV4-1 and TRBJ2-1; 10 bases fit TRBD1. The V segment lost 0 bases and the J segment 8 bases; nucleotides outside the gene matches: 4. The germline CDR1 and CDR2 sequences are MGHRA and YSYEKL. This CDR3 has 15 residues. CDR3 loop: CASSQDGTGVDEQFF. CDR3 coding DNA: TGCGCCAGCAGCCAAGATGGGACAGGGGTCGATGAGCAGTTCTTC.

This rearrangement joins TRBV6-1 to TRBJ2-1; D could derive from TRBD1 or TRBD2 (6 bases each). V lost 6 bases to trimming and J lost 5 bases, with 17 bases between them. The CDR3 has 15 amino acids. CDR1 MNHNS and CDR2 SASEGT come from the germline V gene. The CDR3 DNA reads as TGTGCCAGCAGCCCGGGGGCCAGGGCTCACAATGAGCAGTTCTTC. Its protein product is CASSPGARAHNEQFF.

CDR3 sequence reads: CASSTSGRAPGEQFF. CDR3 DNA sequence: TGTGCCAGCAGCACTAGCGGGAGGGCCCCAGGAGAGCAGTTCTTC. The chain combines TRBV7-9 with TRBJ2-1; 13 bases agree with TRBD2. V was clipped by 5 bases and J by 10 bases; unmatched bases: 8. Per the germline V gene, CDR1 is SEHNR and CDR2 is FQNEAQ (reference sequence). CDR3 length: 15 amino acids.

This chain uses TRBV27 with TRBJ1-3, with D hard to call. The CDR3 is 19 amino acids. Germline V gene sequence: CDR1 MNHEY, CDR2 SMNVEV (reference sequence). V dropped 0 bases and J dropped 2 bases, with 20 bases sitting between them. CDR3: CASSLSWTTLGSPGNTIYF. DNA for the CDR3: TGTGCCAGCAGTTTATCTTGGACCACATTGGGGAGTCCTGGAAACACCATATATTTT.

The chain couples TRBV27 to TRBJ2-5; the D call may be TRBD1 or TRBD2 (5 bases each). The CDR3 consists of 13 residues. V was pared by 6 bases and J by 4 bases, with 12 bases between. Germline lookup yields CDR1 MNHEY and CDR2 SMNVEV (reference sequence). The CDR3 nucleotides read TGTGCCAGCAGCCCCTCAGGGAGAGAGACCCAGTACTTC. This translates into CASSPSGRETQYF.

This sequence joins TRBV5-1 and TRBJ2-1, with 12 nucleotides matching TRBD2. CDR1 and CDR2 from the germline V gene are SGHRS and YFSETQ. This CDR3 contains 16 residues. V was clipped by 0 bases and J by 3 bases; unmatched bases: 1. The CDR3 loop is CASSLGTSGIYNEQFF. CDR3 DNA sequence: TGCGCCAGCAGCTTGGGGACTAGCGGGATCTACAATGAGCAGTTCTTC.

The V call is TRBV4-2, the J call TRBJ1-5; 8 positions match TRBD1. The CDR3 spans 14 residues. The germline CDR1 and CDR2 sequences are LGHNA and YNFKEQ. V lost 2 bases and J lost 9; bases outside the gene matches: 6. The CDR3 spells CASSQTTGGTPQHF. DNA for the CDR3: TGTGCCAGCAGCCAAACAACAGGGGGGACGCCCCAGCATTTT.

The chain combines TRBV5-1 with TRBJ2-2; unclear D gene. The CDR3 consists of 15 residues. The germline V and J ends were trimmed by 0 bases and 6 bases, with 12 bases remaining between them. The germline CDR1 and CDR2 sequences are SGHRS and YFSETQ. CDR3 sequence: CASSLEFGSAGELFF. The CDR3 coding sequence is TGCGCCAGCAGCTTGGAATTCGGGTCGGCCGGGGAGCTGTTTTTT.

This clone appeared a single time. V gene TRBV6-5 combines with J gene TRBJ2-3; D might be TRBD1 (5 bases). The V end lost 2 bases, the J end lost 3 bases, and 9 bases lay between the germline ends. CDR3 length: 14 residues. The germline V gene has CDR1 MNHEY and CDR2 SVGAGI. The CDR3 DNA sequence: TGTGCCAGCAGTTACGCGCAGGGAACAGATACGCAGTATTTT. Encoded protein: CASSYAQGTDTQYF.

This clone turned up a few times. The V and J genes are TRBV29-1 and TRBJ1-1; 7 bases align to TRBD1. The CDR3 is 11 residues long. Germline V gene sequence: CDR1 SQVTM, CDR2 ANQGSEA. The CDR3 is CRTGVGTEAFF. The CDR3 DNA sequence: TGCAGAACAGGGGTGGGCACTGAAGCTTTCTTT.

The rearrangement links TRBV10-3 to TRBJ2-5; D is undetermined. Trimming shortened V by 0 bases and J by 6 bases, and 5 bases separated the two germline ends. CDR3 length: 12 amino acids. The germline V gene encodes CDR1 ENHRY and CDR2 SYGVKD. The CDR3 bases are TGTGCCATCAGTGAGTCGCGGAAGACCCAGTACTTC. It yields the protein CAISESRKTQYF.